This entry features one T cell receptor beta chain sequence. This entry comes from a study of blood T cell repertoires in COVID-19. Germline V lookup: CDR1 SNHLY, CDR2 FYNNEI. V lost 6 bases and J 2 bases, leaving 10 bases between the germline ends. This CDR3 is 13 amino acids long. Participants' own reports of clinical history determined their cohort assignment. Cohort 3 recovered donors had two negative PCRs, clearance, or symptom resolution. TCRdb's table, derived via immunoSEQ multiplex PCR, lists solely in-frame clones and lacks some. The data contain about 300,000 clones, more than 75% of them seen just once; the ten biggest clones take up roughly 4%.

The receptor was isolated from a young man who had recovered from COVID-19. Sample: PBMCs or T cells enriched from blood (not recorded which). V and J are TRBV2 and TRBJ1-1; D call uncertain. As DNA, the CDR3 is TGTGCCAGCAGGCGGGAACTCAACACTGAAGCTTTCTTT. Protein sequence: CASRRELNTEAFF.